This TCR beta chain stems from a study of blood T cell repertoires in COVID-19 (dated by TCRdb to between 2020 and 2021). In the study overall: Samples from collaborators originated in the United States, Italy and Spain and spanned both the acute and convalescent phases of COVID-19. The prospective study material was composed of cDNA or gDNA derived from T cells, B-cell-depleted T cells, or PBMCs. Samples came from the ongoing ImmuneRACE study (first 160 participants) plus 1,254 subjects from 6 global collaborators. Where available, HLA class I and class II types were obtained from metadata supplied by the sample provider rather than from assay-based typing. The repertoires were released in a freely available public database meant as a resource for research on the immune response to SARS-CoV-2. Nearly every sample came with metadata listing a de-identified subject ID, COVID-19 status, age in years and sex. Subjects who had been exposed to COVID-19, were actively infected with it, or had recovered from it provided the deeply sampled blood TCRbeta repertoires that made up the dataset. Study-wide findings and limitations: The quantity of clinical and demographic metadata differed by source and by participant and was supplied without curation.

Each collaborating institution followed its own protocols to collect whole blood in K2EDTA tubes. For TCRbeta analysis, collaborator samples were shipped as frozen whole blood, as isolated PBMCs, or as DNA extracted from either sample type. TCRbeta CDR3 regions were amplified from genomic DNA using the immunoSEQ Assay, a bias-controlled multiplex PCR. Processing in the source paper ran as follows. Within the assay, amplification of reference gene primers was used to estimate how many nucleated cells each sample contained. Sequence reads were collapsed and filtered to measure the absolute abundance of every unique TCRbeta CDR3 rearrangement. For each sample, productive Simpson clonality was calculated as the square root of Simpson's diversity index across productive rearrangements. The table was pulled from immuneACCESS by TCRdb, which kept in-frame rearrangements only. Such tables lose some clones; where checked, under half of the loss comes from unresolved V genes, and the rest has no known cause. The V and J calls and clone size were taken over from that table, and D and trimming were inferred from the DNA. This sample has approximately 60,000 clones in its table, and around three quarters of those were observed once. 5% to 5.5% of the sample is in the top ten clones.

Remarks on this clone: The clone's antigen remains unknown. No much larger clone exists at a distance of one base, and base qualities are not known.

V is pruned by 0 bases and J by 0 bases, leaving 0 bases of the junction without a gene match. CDR1 LGHDT and CDR2 YNNKEL are derived from the germline V gene (reference sequence). The CDR3 holds 15 amino acids from the cysteine to the phenylalanine. The retained sequence is limited to the CDR3, 45 bases, with the frame set at the first base. Sequencing was carried out using peripheral blood. This receptor was obtained from a human donor in a cohort sampled during active COVID-19. This chain joins TRBV3-1 (or the pseudogene TRBV3-2) to TRBJ1-1; a stretch of 8 junction bases matches TRBD1. Here the CDR3 is given as CASSQETGVNTEAFF. At the DNA level, the sequence is TGTGCCAGCAGCCAAGAGACAGGGGTGAACACTGAAGCTTTCTTT.